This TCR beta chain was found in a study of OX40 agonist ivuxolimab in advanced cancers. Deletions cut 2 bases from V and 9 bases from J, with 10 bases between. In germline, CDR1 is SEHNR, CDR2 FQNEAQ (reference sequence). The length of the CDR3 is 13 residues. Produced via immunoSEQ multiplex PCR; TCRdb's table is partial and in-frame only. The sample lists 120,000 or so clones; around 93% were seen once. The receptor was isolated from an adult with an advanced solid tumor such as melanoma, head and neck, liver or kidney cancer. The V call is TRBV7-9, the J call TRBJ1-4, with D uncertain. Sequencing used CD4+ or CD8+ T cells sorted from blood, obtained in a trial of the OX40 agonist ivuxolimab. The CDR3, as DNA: TGTGCCAGCAGCTTAACCCTCACCCAAAAACTGTTTTTT. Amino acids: CASSLTLTQKLFF.